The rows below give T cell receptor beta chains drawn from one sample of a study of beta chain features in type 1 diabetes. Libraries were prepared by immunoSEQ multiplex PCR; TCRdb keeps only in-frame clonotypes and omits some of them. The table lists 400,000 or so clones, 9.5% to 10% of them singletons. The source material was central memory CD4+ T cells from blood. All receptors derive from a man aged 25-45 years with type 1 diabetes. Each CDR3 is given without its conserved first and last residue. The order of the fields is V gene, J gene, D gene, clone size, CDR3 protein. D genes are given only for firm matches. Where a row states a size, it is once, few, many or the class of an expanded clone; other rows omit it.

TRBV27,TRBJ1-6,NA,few,ASADHNSPLH
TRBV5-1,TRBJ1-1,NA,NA,ASSLSGLNTEAF
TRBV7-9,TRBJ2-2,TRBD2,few,ASSFLERGTNTGELF
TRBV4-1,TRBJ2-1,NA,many,ASSQVRLVRDNEQF
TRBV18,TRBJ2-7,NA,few,ASSRIKGLEGEQY
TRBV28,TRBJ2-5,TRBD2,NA,ASSLGGLAGGRGY
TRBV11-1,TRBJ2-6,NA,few,ASSLDTGANVLT
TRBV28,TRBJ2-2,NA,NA,ASSSGQPGSLELF
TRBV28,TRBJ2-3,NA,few,ASRGGAGTDTQY
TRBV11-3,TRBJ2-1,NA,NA,ASSLQHSYNEQF
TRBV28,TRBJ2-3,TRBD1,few,ASTSGGTGGTDTQY
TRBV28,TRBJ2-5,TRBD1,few,ASGLRGRETQY
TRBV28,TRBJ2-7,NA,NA,ASSSPGGGRYEQY
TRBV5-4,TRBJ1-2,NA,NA,ASSLDRGVGYGYT
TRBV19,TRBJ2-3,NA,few,ATNAGAGSGFADTQY
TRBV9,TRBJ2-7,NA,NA,ASSVRDGKTYEQY
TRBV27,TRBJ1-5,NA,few,ASSYAGDLDQPQH
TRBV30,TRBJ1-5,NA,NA,AWSVRGALMGQPQH
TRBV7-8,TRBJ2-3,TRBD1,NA,ASSPGQGRGDTQY
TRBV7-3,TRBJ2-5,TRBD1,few,ASSLTGGQGRETQY
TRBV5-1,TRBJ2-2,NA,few,ASGNGRYGGELF
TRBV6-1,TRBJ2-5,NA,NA,ASSEAGTRQETQY
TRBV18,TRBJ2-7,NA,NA,ASSPQGVSYEQY
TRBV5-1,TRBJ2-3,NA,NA,ASSLEQTTDTQY
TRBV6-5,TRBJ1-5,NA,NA,ASAIGPNQPQH
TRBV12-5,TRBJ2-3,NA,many,ASGFGGITSGDTQY
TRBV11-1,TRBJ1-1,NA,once,ASSLKGGFTVTHTEAF
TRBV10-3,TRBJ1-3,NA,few,AISEVGVGSGNTIY
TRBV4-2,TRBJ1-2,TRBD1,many,ASSQVGQGDYGYT
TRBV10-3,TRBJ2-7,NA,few,AISGGWDGLGREQY
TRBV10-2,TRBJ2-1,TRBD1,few,ASRLDRGTYNEQF
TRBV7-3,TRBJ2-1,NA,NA,ASSSRAHPNNEQF
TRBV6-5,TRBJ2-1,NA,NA,ASSYFRQISYNEQF
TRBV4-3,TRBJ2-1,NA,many,ASSQDPHENNEQF
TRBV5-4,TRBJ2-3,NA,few,ASSQEVRAYTDTQY
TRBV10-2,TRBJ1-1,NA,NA,ASSELQGPLNTEAF
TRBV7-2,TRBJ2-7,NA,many,ASSLAQVSEQY
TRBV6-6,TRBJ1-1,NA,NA,ASSQGATGAEAF
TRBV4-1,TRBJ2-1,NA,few,ASSQPLRDLGNEQF
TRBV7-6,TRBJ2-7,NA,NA,ASSSGNEQY
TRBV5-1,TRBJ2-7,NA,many,ASSLVEDYEQY
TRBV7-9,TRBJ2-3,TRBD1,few,ASSWTGGGDTQY
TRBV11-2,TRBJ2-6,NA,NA,ASSPDRSGANVLT
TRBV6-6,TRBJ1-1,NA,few,ASSHRVWTEAF